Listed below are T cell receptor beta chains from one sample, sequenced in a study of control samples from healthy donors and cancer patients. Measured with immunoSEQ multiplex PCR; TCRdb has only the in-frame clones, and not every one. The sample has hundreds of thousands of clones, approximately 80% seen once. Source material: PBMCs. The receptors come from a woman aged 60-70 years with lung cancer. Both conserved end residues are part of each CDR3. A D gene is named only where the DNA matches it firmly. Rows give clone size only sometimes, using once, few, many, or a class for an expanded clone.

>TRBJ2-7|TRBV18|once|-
TGTGCCAGCTCATCCACACACCTTTACGAGCAGTACTTC
CASSSTHLYEQYF
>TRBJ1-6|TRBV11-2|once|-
TGTGCCAGCAGCTTTACTCATAACACTAATTCACCCCTCCACTTT
CASSFTHNTNSPLHF
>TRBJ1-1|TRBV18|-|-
TGTGCCAGCTCACCATTAGGAGGGGACACTGAAGCTTTCTTT
CASSPLGGDTEAFF
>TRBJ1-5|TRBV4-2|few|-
TGTGCCAGCAGCCAAGATGGTACAGCGGGAAATCAGCCCCAGCATTTT
CASSQDGTAGNQPQHF
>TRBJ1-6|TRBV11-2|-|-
TGTGCCAGCAGCTTAGATCAGGGGTGGAATTCACCCCTCCACTTT
CASSLDQGWNSPLHF
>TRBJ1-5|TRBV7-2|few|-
TGTGCCAGCAGCTTAGGGGCCAGCAGCCAGCCCCAGCATTTT
CASSLGASSQPQHF
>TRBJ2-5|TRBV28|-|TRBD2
TGTGCCAGCAGCCCACTAGCGAGACAAGAGACCCAGTACTTC
CASSPLARQETQYF
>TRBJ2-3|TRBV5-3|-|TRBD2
TGTGCCAGAAGCCTTCCAGCGGGGGGCACAGATACGCAGTATTTT
CARSLPAGGTDTQYF
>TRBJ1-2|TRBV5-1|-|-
TGCGCCAGCAGCTTGGACGGCACTAACTATGGCTACACCTTC
CASSLDGTNYGYTF
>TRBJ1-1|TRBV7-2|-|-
TGTGCCAGCAGCCCCTTTAGGACAGCGACTTTCTTT
CASSPFRTATFF
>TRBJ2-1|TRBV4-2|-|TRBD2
TGTGCCAGCAGCCAAGCTGGACTAGCGGGCTACAATGAGCAGTTCTTC
CASSQAGLAGYNEQFF
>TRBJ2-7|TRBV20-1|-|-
TGCAGTGCCGGAAGGGGCTACGAGCAGTACTTC
CSAGRGYEQYF
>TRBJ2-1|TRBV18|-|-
TGTGCCAGCTCACCACCGGGGTACAATGAGCAGTTCTTC
CASSPPGYNEQFF
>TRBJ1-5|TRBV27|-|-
TGTGCCAGCAGTTTCCCCAATCAGCCCCAGCATTTT
CASSFPNQPQHF
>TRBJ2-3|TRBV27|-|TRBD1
TGTGCCAGCAGCGTACAGGGGGCCAGGACAGATACGCAGTATTTT
CASSVQGARTDTQYF
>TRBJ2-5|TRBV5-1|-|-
TGCGCCAGCAGCTTAAACAGCGGAACTGAAGAGACCCAGTACTTC
CASSLNSGTEETQYF
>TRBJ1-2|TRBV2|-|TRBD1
TGTGCCAGCAGTGGGAGGGGGCGAGACTATGGCTACACCTTC
CASSGRGRDYGYTF
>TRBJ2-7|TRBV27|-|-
TGTGCCAGCAGGCAACTCTACGAGCAGTACTTC
CASRQLYEQYF
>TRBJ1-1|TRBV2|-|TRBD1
TGTGCCAGCAGCACAGGGGTCTCTGAAGCTTTCTTT
CASSTGVSEAFF